These T cell receptor beta chains were read from a single sample in a study of beta chain features in type 1 diabetes. The table came from immunoSEQ multiplex PCR; TCRdb's copy has only in-frame clones and leaves some out. The data show about 130,000 clones, 7% to 10% seen once. The sample comprised central memory CD4+ T cells from blood. These receptors originate from a young man in good health. The CDR3 runs from the conserved cysteine through the conserved F or W. Each record gives: J gene, clone size, D gene, V gene, CDR3 DNA, CDR3 protein. A D gene is named only where the DNA matches it firmly. Size values are once, few and many counts, or a class for expanded clones, and some rows have none.

j_call: TRBJ2-2
clone_size: few
d_call: TRBD1
v_call: TRBV7-8
cdr3_nt: TGTGCCAGCAGCTTATTCCGTAGACAGGGGAACACCGGGGAGCTGTTTTTT
cdr3_aa: CASSLFRRQGNTGELFF

j_call: TRBJ1-6
clone_size: .
d_call: .
v_call: TRBV7-2
cdr3_nt: TGTGCCAGCAGTCCCGTCCGGGGGGCAGGAAATTCACCCCTCCACTTT
cdr3_aa: CASSPVRGAGNSPLHF

j_call: TRBJ2-1
clone_size: few
d_call: .
v_call: TRBV12-5
cdr3_nt: TGTGCTAGTGGTTTGCCCGTTCGGGGAAAGCAGTTCTTC
cdr3_aa: CASGLPVRGKQFF

j_call: TRBJ2-7
clone_size: .
d_call: .
v_call: TRBV7-2
cdr3_nt: TGTGCCAGCAGCGCTTCCCGGGATACCTACGAGCAGTACTTC
cdr3_aa: CASSASRDTYEQYF

j_call: TRBJ2-5
clone_size: few
d_call: TRBD2
v_call: TRBV10-3
cdr3_nt: TGTGCCATCAGTGATCAGCGGGGGGGCCGATGGGAGACCCAGTACTTC
cdr3_aa: CAISDQRGGRWETQYF

j_call: TRBJ2-5
clone_size: few
d_call: .
v_call: TRBV6-6
cdr3_nt: TGTGCCAGCAGTCCAACAGGGATTAGATGGGAGACCCAGTACTTC
cdr3_aa: CASSPTGIRWETQYF

j_call: TRBJ1-6
clone_size: .
d_call: TRBD1
v_call: TRBV6-5
cdr3_nt: TGTGCCAGCAGTTCACAGGGGAAACCCCTCCACTTT
cdr3_aa: CASSSQGKPLHF

j_call: TRBJ1-4
clone_size: .
d_call: TRBD1
v_call: TRBV5-4
cdr3_nt: TGTGCCAGCAGCGCCACGGACAGGGGCGAAAAACTGTTTTTT
cdr3_aa: CASSATDRGEKLFF

j_call: TRBJ1-1
clone_size: many
d_call: TRBD1
v_call: TRBV2
cdr3_nt: TGTGCCAGCAGTCTACAGGGGCGCGACACTGAAGCTTTCTTT
cdr3_aa: CASSLQGRDTEAFF

j_call: TRBJ1-2
clone_size: .
d_call: TRBD1
v_call: TRBV2
cdr3_nt: TGTGCCAGCAGCGGAGACAGGGATGGCTACACCTTC
cdr3_aa: CASSGDRDGYTF

j_call: TRBJ1-5
clone_size: few
d_call: TRBD1
v_call: TRBV9
cdr3_nt: TGTGCCAGCAGCCTGACAGGGACTGGGGGTCAGCCCCAGCATTTT
cdr3_aa: CASSLTGTGGQPQHF

j_call: TRBJ1-4
clone_size: few
d_call: TRBD1
v_call: TRBV4-3
cdr3_nt: TGCGCCAGCAGCCCGACCCGGACAGGGCGAGAAGAAAAACTGTTTTTT
cdr3_aa: CASSPTRTGREEKLFF

j_call: TRBJ1-6
clone_size: .
d_call: .
v_call: TRBV11-2
cdr3_nt: TGTGCCAGCAGCTTAGAGTACAGCTCCTATAATTCACCCCTCCACTTT
cdr3_aa: CASSLEYSSYNSPLHF

j_call: TRBJ2-2
clone_size: few
d_call: TRBD2
v_call: TRBV6-6
cdr3_nt: TGTGCCAGCAGTTCCCCCCGCGGGGGGGCCGGGGAGCTGTTTTTT
cdr3_aa: CASSSPRGGAGELFF

j_call: TRBJ2-3
clone_size: .
d_call: TRBD1
v_call: TRBV5-1
cdr3_nt: TGCGCCAGCAACCTACAGGGGGCAACTAGCACAGATACGCAGTATTTT
cdr3_aa: CASNLQGATSTDTQYF

j_call: TRBJ2-7
clone_size: few
d_call: .
v_call: TRBV11-2
cdr3_nt: TGTGCCAGCAGCTTAGTGGCCCCATCTACAGCCTACGAGCAGTACTTC
cdr3_aa: CASSLVAPSTAYEQYF

j_call: TRBJ2-5
clone_size: .
d_call: .
v_call: TRBV9
cdr3_nt: TGTGCCAGCAGCCCTAGCTGGAGTAGGCAAGAGACCCAGTACTTC
cdr3_aa: CASSPSWSRQETQYF

j_call: TRBJ1-6
clone_size: .
d_call: .
v_call: TRBV6-1
cdr3_nt: TGTGCCAGCAGTGAATGGGGGCGAATCACCCTCCACTTT
cdr3_aa: CASSEWGRITLHF

j_call: TRBJ2-7
clone_size: few
d_call: TRBD1
v_call: TRBV29-1
cdr3_nt: TGCAGCGTTGGGACAGGGGTCCACGAGCAGTACTTC
cdr3_aa: CSVGTGVHEQYF

j_call: TRBJ2-4
clone_size: .
d_call: TRBD2
v_call: TRBV29-1
cdr3_nt: TGCAGCGTTGCCTCGGGGGGGAACATTCAGTACTTC
cdr3_aa: CSVASGGNIQYF

j_call: TRBJ2-7
clone_size: few
d_call: .
v_call: TRBV2
cdr3_nt: TGTGCCAGCAGTGAGGCTAGTAGCTCCTACGAGCAGTACTTC
cdr3_aa: CASSEASSSYEQYF

j_call: TRBJ2-1
clone_size: .
d_call: .
v_call: TRBV28
cdr3_nt: TGTGCCAGCAGTCCCTCGGACAGATACAATGAGCAGTTCTTC
cdr3_aa: CASSPSDRYNEQFF